What follows are 22 T cell receptor beta chains derived from one specimen sequenced in a study of cytomegalovirus exposure and HLA in healthy donors. The primer mix had 60 Vbeta and 13 Jbeta primers. Some clones are missing from TCRdb's copy, which holds only in-frame ones; the method was immunoSEQ multiplex PCR. The sample has about 98,000 clones; around 75% are singletons. Sequencing used PBMCs. All receptors derive from a man younger than 30 in good health and CMV-seropositive.

The chain uses TRBV19 and TRBJ1-5; 10 bases agree with TRBD1. This CDR3 has 17 residues. Germline loops: CDR1 LNHDA, CDR2 SQIVND (reference sequence). V trimming: 3 bases; J trimming: 0 bases; junction bases outside the gene matches: 5. CDR3 amino acids: CASSIRQGAYSNQPQHF. The CDR3 nucleotides are TGTGCCAGTAGTATCAGACAGGGGGCATATAGCAATCAGCCCCAGCATTTT.

This CDR3 reads CATSIRTGSGYTF. CDR3 nucleotides: TGTGCCACCAGTATACGGACAGGGTCTGGCTACACCTTC. The rearrangement links TRBV15 to TRBJ1-2; 8 nucleotides match TRBD1. V dropped 6 bases and J dropped 7; count of bases not matched to a gene: 7. The CDR3 contains 13 residues. Germline CDR1 LNHNV, CDR2 YYDKDF (reference sequence).

The chain has TRBV29-1 and TRBJ2-7; tentative D call: TRBD2 (5 bases). Germline V gene lookup returns CDR1 SQVTM and CDR2 ANQGSEA. The CDR3 spans 11 residues. The germline V and J ends were trimmed by 7 bases and 6 bases, with 13 bases remaining between them. The CDR3 sequence is CSAGWRREQYF. CDR3 coding DNA: TGCAGCGCGGGGTGGCGTCGCGAGCAGTACTTC.

The chain couples TRBV4-2 to TRBJ2-1; 8 positions match TRBD1. Germline loops: CDR1 LGHNA, CDR2 YNFKEQ. This CDR3 region has 15 residues. With 1 base clipped from V and 9 bases from J, the junction kept 8 bases outside the gene matches. The CDR3 loop reads CASSQADRAKSEQFF. Written as DNA, the CDR3 is TGTGCCAGCAGCCAAGCGGACAGGGCAAAAAGTGAGCAGTTCTTC.

The chain carries TRBV6-6 and TRBJ1-1; D possibly corresponds to TRBD1 (6 bases). CDR3 length equals 14 residues. Germline loops: CDR1 MNHNY, CDR2 SVGAGI (reference sequence). Trimming shortened V by 3 bases and J by 4 bases, and 12 bases separated the two germline ends. CDR3 nucleotide sequence: TGTGCCAGCAGTTATGTACAGGGCGGCACTGAAGCTTTCTTT. This sequence encodes CASSYVQGGTEAFF.

Comments on this clone: Additional DNA sequences in this sample encode the identical CDR3. The chain joins TRBV5-1 to TRBJ1-4; 12 bases are a match to TRBD1. V lost 1 base and J lost 5; bases outside the gene matches: 3. The V gene's germline CDR1 is SGHRS and CDR2 YFSETQ. CDR3 length equals 16 residues. The CDR3 spells CASSLWGQGANEKLFF. As DNA, the CDR3 is TGCGCCAGCAGCTTGTGGGGACAGGGGGCGAATGAAAAACTGTTTTTT.

As concerns this clone: This specimen includes other DNA sequences encoding the same CDR3. CDR3 loop: CASSRTGSNQPQHF. The CDR3 DNA reads TGTGCCAGCAGCCGAACCGGGAGCAATCAGCCCCAGCATTTT. The chain employs TRBV7-9 and TRBJ1-5; D uncertain. Trimming cost V 5 bases and J 1 base, with 9 bases left between them. CDR1 and CDR2 (germline): SEHNR, FQNEAQ (reference sequence). The CDR3 runs to 14 residues.

J is TRBJ2-5 and V is TRBV9; 8 nucleotides align to TRBD2. CDR3 length: 16 amino acids. Germline V gene sequence: CDR1 SGDLS, CDR2 YYNGEE. V gave up 0 bases and J gave up 5 bases; unmatched junction bases: 9. The CDR3 DNA is TGTGCCAGCAGCGTAGAAGGTAGCGGGAAGCGGGAGACCCAGTACTTC. Translating gives CASSVEGSGKRETQYF.

The V call is TRBV6-1, the J call TRBJ1-5; D perhaps matches TRBD1 (6 bases). The CDR3 is made up of 15 amino acids. Germline CDR1 reads MNHNS; CDR2 reads SASEGT. V lost 1 base and J 2 bases, leaving 9 bases between the germline ends. The CDR3 loop is CASSEVTGGNQPQHF. CDR3 DNA: TGTGCCAGCAGTGAAGTGACAGGCGGCAATCAGCCCCAGCATTTT.

The J gene is TRBJ2-7, the V gene TRBV2, with a weak D call TRBD2 (7 bases). Germline lookup yields CDR1 SNHLY and CDR2 FYNNEI. Trimming removed 6 bases from V and 4 bases from J, with 10 bases in between. This CDR3 contains 12 residues. For the CDR3, the DNA is TGTGCCAGCAGAGGGGGGGCTTACGAGCAGTACTTC. This codes for CASRGGAYEQYF. Full variable domain (rest looked up from reference TRBV2 and TRBJ2-7): EPEVTQTPSHQVTQMGQEVILRCVPISNHLYFYWYRQILGQKVEFLVSFYNNEISEKSEIFDDQFSVERPDGSNFTLKIRSTKLEDSAMYFCASRGGAYEQYFGPGTRLTVT.

This chain connects TRBV29-1 to TRBJ1-1; D possibly corresponds to TRBD1 (5 bases). Trimming shortened V by 6 bases and J by 0 bases, and 14 bases separated the two germline ends. CDR3 length: 14 residues. CDR1 SQVTM and CDR2 ANQGSEA come from the germline V gene. The CDR3 nucleotides are TGCAGCGTGGGGGGGGGACTAATGAACACTGAAGCTTTCTTT. Its translation is CSVGGGLMNTEAFF. Full variable domain (missing parts from reference TRBV29-1 and TRBJ1-1): SAVISQKPSRDICQRGTSLTIQCQVDSQVTMMFWYRQQPGQSLTLIATANQGSEATYESGFVIDKFPISRPNLTFSTLTVSNMSPEDSSIYLCSVGGGLMNTEAFFGQGTRLTVV.

This rearrangement joins TRBV5-3 to TRBJ2-5; 8 bases match TRBD2. TRBV5-3 is labeled an ORF, and its function is uncertain. The length of the CDR3 is 14 residues. V trimming: 6 bases; J trimming: 4 bases; junction bases outside the gene matches: 8. CDR3 nucleotides: TGTGCCAGAACCAAACCGGGGGGGCGAGAGACCCAGTACTTC. Protein: CARTKPGGRETQYF.

This clone showed up just once. The V gene is TRBV6-5, the J gene TRBJ2-7; 11 nucleotides line up with TRBD2. With V trimmed by 4 bases and J by 2 bases, 7 bases remained unmatched. The germline V gene encodes CDR1 MNHEY and CDR2 SVGAGI. The CDR3 contains 16 residues. The CDR3 region is CASSFSPSGGPYEQYF. The DNA for the CDR3 is TGTGCCAGCAGTTTCTCACCTAGCGGGGGGCCCTACGAGCAGTACTTC.

The genes are TRBV5-4 and TRBJ1-2; D is perhaps TRBD1 (5 bases). CDR3 size: 14 residues. V was trimmed by 3 bases and J by 3 bases, leaving 12 bases between them. In germline, CDR1 is SGHNT, CDR2 YYREEE (reference sequence). CDR3 nucleotide sequence: TGTGCCAGCAGCTGGGGGGACGGACACTATGGCTACACCTTC. It yields the protein CASSWGDGHYGYTF. Combining the CDR3 with reference TRBV5-4 and TRBJ1-2 gives the whole variable domain ETGVTQSPTHLIKTRGQQVTLRCSSQSGHNTVSWYQQALGQGPQFIFQYYREEENGRGNFPPRFSGLQFPNYSSELNVNALELDDSALYLCASSWGDGHYGYTFGSGTRLTVV.

The V and J genes are TRBV2 and TRBJ1-6; D is possibly TRBD1 (5 bases). The germline V gene encodes CDR1 SNHLY and CDR2 FYNNEI. The germline V and J ends were trimmed by 5 bases and 7 bases, with 9 bases remaining between them. The CDR3 covers 13 residues. DNA of the CDR3: TGTGCCAGCAGTCCACAGGAGAATTCACCCCTCCACTTT. Its protein product is CASSPQENSPLHF.

This clone was observed a handful of times. V and J are TRBV5-4 and TRBJ2-3; 10 bases line up with TRBD2. V shed 3 bases and J 1 base; nucleotides not matched to a gene: 2. CDR1 SGHNT and CDR2 YYREEE come from the germline V gene (reference sequence). CDR3 length: 15 amino acids. The CDR3 loop reads CASSYGTSGTDTQYF. CDR3 bases: TGTGCCAGCAGCTACGGGACTAGCGGCACAGATACGCAGTATTTT.

The CDR3 bases are TGTGCCAGCAGCGTAGTCTCGGGGGACACTGAAGCTTTCTTT. Its protein is CASSVVSGDTEAFF. The V and J genes are TRBV9 and TRBJ1-1; tentative D call: TRBD1 (5 bases). Trimming left V 0 bases short and J 3 bases short, with 9 bases between. The germline CDR1 and CDR2 sequences are SGDLS and YYNGEE. This CDR3 contains 14 residues. Full variable domain (missing parts from reference TRBV9 and TRBJ1-1): DSGVTQTPKHLITATGQRVTLRCSPRSGDLSVYWYQQSLDQGLQFLIQYYNGEERAKGNILERFSAQQFPDLHSELNLSSLELGDSALYFCASSVVSGDTEAFFGQGTRLTVV.

V and J are TRBV4-1 and TRBJ1-2; 8 nucleotides line up with TRBD1. V trimming: 3 bases; J trimming: 0 bases; junction bases outside the gene matches: 3. This CDR3 has 15 amino acids. The germline gives CDR1 MGHRA, CDR2 YSYEKL. Here the CDR3 reads CASSQSTGANYGYTF. In nucleotides, the CDR3 is TGCGCCAGCAGCCAGTCGACAGGGGCTAACTATGGCTACACCTTC.

Only a few counts were recorded for this clone. This rearrangement joins TRBV18 to TRBJ2-3; D remains unclear. V was trimmed by 3 bases and J by 4 bases, leaving 8 bases between them. This CDR3 comprises 13 residues. Germline V lookup: CDR1 KGHSH, CDR2 LQKENI. CDR3 bases: TGTGCCAGCTCACCCCCAGATTCAGATACGCAGTATTTT. It yields the protein CASSPPDSDTQYF. Full variable domain (missing parts from reference TRBV18 and TRBJ2-3): NAGVMQNPRHLVRRRGQEARLRCSPMKGHSHVYWYRQLPEEGLKFMVYLQKENIIDESGMPKERFSAEFPKEGPSILRIQQVVRGDSAAYFCASSPPDSDTQYFGPGTRLTVL.

The rearrangement uses TRBV13 and TRBJ2-7, with 7 nucleotides matching TRBD1. The CDR3 extends over 15 amino acids. Germline CDR1 PRHDT, CDR2 FYEKMQ (reference sequence). Unmatched junction bases numbered 4, after V lost 0 bases and J lost 2 bases. The CDR3 nucleotides are TGTGCCAGCAGCTTAGGGACAGGGCGAACCTACGAGCAGTACTTC. Encoded protein: CASSLGTGRTYEQYF.

The chain is built from TRBV5-1 and TRBJ1-1, with 7 bases identical to TRBD1. Germline values: CDR1 SGHRS, CDR2 YFSETQ. The CDR3 covers 14 residues. V trimming: 6 bases; J trimming: 1 base; junction bases outside the gene matches: 6. In DNA, the CDR3 is TGCGCCAGCAAGTTGCAGGGGGGGAACACTGAAGCTTTCTTT. This gives the protein CASKLQGGNTEAFF.

V and J are TRBV5-4 and TRBJ1-2; TRBD1 is a possible D gene (5 bases). V shed 1 base and J shed 4 bases, with 11 bases lying between them. From germline, CDR1 is SGHNT and CDR2 YYREEE (reference sequence). The CDR3 totals 14 residues. The CDR3 coding sequence is TGTGCCAGCAGCTTGCCCAGGGAATCCTATGGCTACACCTTC. It codes for CASSLPRESYGYTF.